This TCR beta chain was found in a study of control samples from healthy donors and cancer patients. V lost 8 bases and J lost 1, with 5 bases in between. Germline CDR1 LGHDT, CDR2 YNNKEL (reference sequence). CDR3 length: 12 amino acids. Sequenced by immunoSEQ multiplex PCR; TCRdb stores in-frame clones only, minus some. The sample carries approximately 50,000 clones, about nine tenths recorded once. This chain connects TRBV3-1 (or the pseudogene TRBV3-2) to TRBJ2-2; D possibly corresponds to TRBD2 (5 bases). The sequence was obtained from a man aged 55 to 70 with head and neck cancer. Source material: PBMCs. DNA of the CDR3: TGTGCCAGCGGGAGGAACACCGGGGAGCTGTTTTTT. It yields the protein CASGRNTGELFF.